This T cell receptor beta chain was retrieved from a study of early T cells in non-severe SARS-CoV-2 infection. Across the whole study: The study sequenced bulk RNA from unsorted whole blood, with chains unpaired.

As to this clonotype: What it recognizes is unknown.

Germline V lookup: CDR1 MNHNS, CDR2 SASEGT. This CDR3 has 13 residues. Germline trimming cut 6 bases from V and 0 bases from J; bases unmatched to any gene: 2. Each cDNA molecule carried a unique molecular identifier. TCRdb reprocessed the 5' RACE reads via MiXCR and lists one record per CDR3 protein. The sample records 66,000 or so distinct CDR3 sequences, 13% being singletons. Study-wide findings and caveats: There was a bias toward anti-spike CD8 responses in VDJdb matching, which missed private and CD4 specificities.

The chain carries TRBV6-1 and TRBJ2-7, with TRBD1 matching over 7 bases. The sequenced sample consisted of whole blood. This clonotype was sampled from an adult who was a healthcare worker with PCR-confirmed SARS-CoV-2 infection or an uninfected control (not recorded which). DNA of the CDR3: TGTGCCAGCAGACAGGGGCCCTCCTACGAGCAGTACTTC. It codes for CASRQGPSYEQYF.